Following are 15 T cell receptor beta chains from one sample sequenced in a study of T cell responses to AZD1222 COVID-19 vaccine. The repertoire was sequenced with immunoSEQ multiplex PCR; TCRdb's copy has only in-frame clones and lacks some. This sample has roughly 130,000 clones, with 86% found just once. Sequencing used peripheral blood, obtained on day 0 of AZD1222 vaccination. The receptors were gathered from an adult in good health.

The V call is TRBV21-1, the J call TRBJ1-1; the table's D call TRBD1 went unverified against the DNA. TRBV21-1 is designated a pseudogene. CDR3 length: 16 amino acids. The CDR3 sequence is CASSKGCWACNTEAFF. The CDR3 DNA sequence: TGTGCCAGCAGCAAAGGTTGCTGGGCCTGCAACACTGAAGCTTTCTTT.

The chain joins TRBV30 to TRBJ1-2; a weak D match, TRBD1 (6 bases). This CDR3 is built from 16 residues. Looked up from germline, CDR1 is GTSNPN and CDR2 is SVGIG (reference sequence). V shed 8 bases and J shed 4 bases, with 26 bases lying between them. The CDR3 is CALHPSTGRPSYGYTF. The CDR3 DNA reads TGTGCCCTTCATCCGTCGACAGGTAGGCCGAGCTATGGCTACACCTTC.

The chain links TRBV19 to TRBJ2-1; D is perhaps TRBD1 (7 bases). With 9 bases removed from V and 7 bases from J, the gap between germline ends came to 19 bases. The CDR3 length is 14 residues. Germline values: CDR1 LNHDA, CDR2 SQIVND (reference sequence). This chain's CDR3 is CASHRDSLANEQFF. In nucleotides, the CDR3 is TGTGCCAGCCACCGGGACAGCCTAGCGAATGAGCAGTTCTTC.

The chain has TRBV10-3 and TRBJ2-7, with D perhaps given as TRBD1 or TRBD2 (6 bases each). The CDR3 contains 13 residues. The V and J ends lost 6 bases and 0 bases respectively, with 9 bases between them. CDR1 is ENHRY, CDR2 SYGVKD, per germline. CDR3 protein: CAIRQGGSYEQYF. In DNA form, the CDR3 reads TGTGCCATCAGACAGGGAGGCTCCTACGAGCAGTACTTC.

The chain uses TRBV15 and TRBJ2-3; the match to TRBD2 covers 9 bases. The CDR3 is made up of 17 amino acids. Germline values: CDR1 LNHNV, CDR2 YYDKDF (reference sequence). Unmatched junction bases numbered 12, after V lost 2 bases and J lost 6 bases. The CDR3 DNA is TGTGCCACCAGCAGATACCGGGCTGGACTAGCGTCGGATACGCAGTATTTT. This gives the protein CATSRYRAGLASDTQYF. Full variable domain (missing parts from reference TRBV15 and TRBJ2-3): DAMVIQNPRYQVTQFGKPVTLSCSQTLNHNVMYWYQQKSSQAPKLLFHYYDKDFNNEADTPDNFQSRRPNTSFCFLDIRSPGLGDTAMYLCATSRYRAGLASDTQYFGPGTRLTVL.

The V and J genes are TRBV7-3 and TRBJ2-6, with no clear D. Germline CDR1 SGHTA, CDR2 FQGTGA. This CDR3 is built from 18 residues. V shed 5 bases and J shed 3 bases, with 20 bases lying between them. The CDR3: CASSPGLGRVSGANVLTF. CDR3 in DNA: TGTGCCAGCAGCCCTGGCTTGGGAAGGGTTAGTGGGGCCAACGTCCTGACTTTC.

V gene TRBV18 combines with J gene TRBJ1-2, with 7 bases matching TRBD1. The germline CDR1 and CDR2 sequences are KGHSH and LQKENI. V dropped 8 bases and J dropped 8; count of bases not matched to a gene: 14. The CDR3 totals 14 residues. CDR3 sequence reads: CASGERQGVYGYTF. The CDR3 bases are TGTGCCAGCGGGGAGAGACAGGGTGTGTACGGCTACACCTTC.

In its sample, this clone was seen a few times. The chain links TRBV7-9 to TRBJ1-3; 9 nucleotides align to TRBD1. V was pared by 10 bases and J by 2 bases, with 3 bases of the junction left unmatched. The CDR3 is made up of 13 amino acids. Per the germline V gene, CDR1 is SEHNR and CDR2 is FQNEAQ (reference sequence). The CDR3 spells CAIRQGAGNTIYF. The CDR3 DNA reads TGTGCCATTAGACAGGGGGCTGGAAACACCATATATTTT.

As to this clone: Other DNA variants within this sample encode the same CDR3. This CDR3 is CASSLQASNQPQHF. CDR3 DNA sequence: TGTGCCAGCAGTTTACAGGCGAGCAATCAGCCCCAGCATTTT. V and J are TRBV27 and TRBJ1-5; D remains unclear. Germline-derived CDR1 and CDR2 are MNHEY and SMNVEV (reference sequence). The CDR3 extends over 14 amino acids. V lost 2 bases to trimming and J lost 1 base, with 6 bases between them.

This clone appeared a few times. This chain links TRBV27 with TRBJ2-7; 7 positions agree with TRBD2. Trimming took 4 bases from V and 5 from J; bases not matched to a gene: 11. The CDR3 contains 15 residues. The germline CDR1 and CDR2 sequences are MNHEY and SMNVEV (reference sequence). The CDR3 bases are TGTGCCAGCAGTTACACACGGACTAGTATTGACGAGCAGTACTTC. It translates to CASSYTRTSIDEQYF.

CDR3 nucleotides: TGTGCCAGCAGTGTAGTAGGGGATACCGTCGCGGGAAACACCATATATTTT. Amino acid sequence: CASSVVGDTVAGNTIYF. The chain recombines TRBV6-1 with TRBJ1-3, with D perhaps matching TRBD1 (5 bases). The V gene lost 4 bases and the J gene lost 4 bases, with 20 bases spanning the gap. The germline CDR1 and CDR2 sequences are MNHNS and SASEGT. The CDR3 spans 17 residues.

This rearrangement joins TRBV9 to TRBJ2-2, with D maybe TRBD1 (5 bases). The CDR3 spans 14 residues. CDR1 and CDR2 (germline): SGDLS, YYNGEE. Trimming removed 0 bases at V and 7 bases at J, with 10 bases between. The CDR3 region is CASSVGNRHGELFF. The CDR3, as DNA: TGTGCCAGCAGCGTAGGGAACAGGCACGGGGAGCTGTTTTTT.

The V and J genes are TRBV19 and TRBJ2-5; 9 bases are shared with TRBD1. Trimming at V came to 5 bases and at J to 4 bases, leaving 5 bases not matched to a gene. The CDR3 contains 14 residues. Germline CDR1 LNHDA, CDR2 SQIVND (reference sequence). CDR3 nucleotide sequence: TGTGCCAGTAGTGTCGGGACAGGGCTAGAGACCCAGTACTTC. This sequence encodes CASSVGTGLETQYF.

This chain uses TRBV6-5 with TRBJ1-1, with a weak D call TRBD1 (5 bases). Germline values: CDR1 MNHEY, CDR2 SVGAGI. V shed 2 bases and J shed 5 bases, with 18 bases lying between them. This CDR3 comprises 16 residues. Here the CDR3 reads CASSYSPGRVRTEAFF. DNA of the CDR3: TGTGCCAGCAGTTACAGCCCAGGGAGAGTAAGAACTGAAGCTTTCTTT.

J is TRBJ1-1 and V is TRBV7-6; TRBD1 might be the D (6 bases). This CDR3 has 13 amino acids. The germline CDR1 and CDR2 sequences are SGHVS and FNYEAQ. V lost 5 bases and J lost 11, with 18 bases in between. The CDR3 DNA is TGTGCCAGCAGCGAGAGCGGAGGACAGAGTGCTTTCTTT. Its translation: CASSESGGQSAFF.